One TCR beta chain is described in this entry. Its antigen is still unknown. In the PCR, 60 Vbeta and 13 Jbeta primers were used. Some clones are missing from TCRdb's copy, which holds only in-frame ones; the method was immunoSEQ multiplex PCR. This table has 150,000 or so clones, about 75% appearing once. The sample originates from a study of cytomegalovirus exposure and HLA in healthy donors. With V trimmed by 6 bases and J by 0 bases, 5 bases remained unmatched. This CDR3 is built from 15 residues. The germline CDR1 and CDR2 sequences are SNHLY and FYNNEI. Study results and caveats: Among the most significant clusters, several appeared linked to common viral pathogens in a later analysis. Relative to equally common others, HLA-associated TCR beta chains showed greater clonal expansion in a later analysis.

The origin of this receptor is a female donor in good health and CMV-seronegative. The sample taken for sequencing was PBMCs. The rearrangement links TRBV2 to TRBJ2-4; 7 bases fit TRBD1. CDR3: CASSEQGLAKNIQYF. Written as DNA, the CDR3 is TGTGCCAGCAGCGAACAGGGGCTAGCCAAAAACATTCAGTACTTC.